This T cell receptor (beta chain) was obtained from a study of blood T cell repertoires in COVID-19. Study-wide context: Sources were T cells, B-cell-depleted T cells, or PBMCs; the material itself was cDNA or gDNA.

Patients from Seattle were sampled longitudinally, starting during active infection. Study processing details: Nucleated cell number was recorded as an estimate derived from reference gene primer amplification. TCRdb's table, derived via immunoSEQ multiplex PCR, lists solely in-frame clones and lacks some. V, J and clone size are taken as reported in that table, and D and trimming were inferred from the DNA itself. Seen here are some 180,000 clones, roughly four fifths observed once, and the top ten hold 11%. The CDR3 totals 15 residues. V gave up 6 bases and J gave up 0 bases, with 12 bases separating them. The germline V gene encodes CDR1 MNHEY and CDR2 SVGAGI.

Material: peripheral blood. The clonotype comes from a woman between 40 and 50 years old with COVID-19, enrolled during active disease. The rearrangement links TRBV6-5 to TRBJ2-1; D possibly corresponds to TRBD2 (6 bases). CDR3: CASSGSRDSYNEQFF. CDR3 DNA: TGTGCCAGCAGCGGCTCGCGGGACTCCTACAATGAGCAGTTCTTC.